This TCR beta chain was profiled in a study of blood T cells in healthy people across ages. Donors were systemically healthy Caucasian individuals from Russia aged about 6 to 90 years. The study, taken as a whole, reports: Unknown donor CMV status possibly confounded expanded clonotype changes.

Combining a sample-barcoded 5' primer with a J-beta primer mix, a second PCR ran for roughly 7 to 12 cycles. All cDNA molecules were each tagged by a template-switch adaptor with 12 random nucleotides. TCRdb processed the 5' RACE reads anew with MiXCR; each CDR3 protein has one entry. The table lists some 700,000 distinct CDR3 sequences, approximately 21% of them singletons. With respect to this clonotype: The antigen is unknown.

V shed 5 bases, J shed 7 bases, and the junction held 11 bases outside the gene matches. The length of the CDR3 is 15 residues. The chain combines TRBV12-3 or TRBV12-4 with TRBJ1-2; 9 bases are shared with TRBD1. The receptor comes from a man aged 65 to 85 in good health. Material: blood. Written as DNA, the CDR3 is TGTGCCAGCAGTCCGTGGACAGGGGAAGGCTTTGGCTACACCTTC. Translated: CASSPWTGEGFGYTF.